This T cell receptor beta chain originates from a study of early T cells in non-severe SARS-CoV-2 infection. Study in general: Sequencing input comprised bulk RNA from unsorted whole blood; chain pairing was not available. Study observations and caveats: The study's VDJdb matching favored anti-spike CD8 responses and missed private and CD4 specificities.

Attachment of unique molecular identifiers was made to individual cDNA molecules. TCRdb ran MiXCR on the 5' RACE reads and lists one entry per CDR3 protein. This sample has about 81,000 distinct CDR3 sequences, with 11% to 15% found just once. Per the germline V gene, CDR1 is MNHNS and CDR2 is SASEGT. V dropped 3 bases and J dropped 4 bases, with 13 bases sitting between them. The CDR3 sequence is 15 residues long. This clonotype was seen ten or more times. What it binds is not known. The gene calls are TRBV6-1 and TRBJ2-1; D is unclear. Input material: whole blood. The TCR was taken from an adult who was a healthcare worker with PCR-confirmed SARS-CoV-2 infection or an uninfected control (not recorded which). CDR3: CASSDSGSVYNEQFF. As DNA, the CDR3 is TGTGCCAGCAGTGACTCCGGTTCGGTTTACAATGAGCAGTTCTTC.